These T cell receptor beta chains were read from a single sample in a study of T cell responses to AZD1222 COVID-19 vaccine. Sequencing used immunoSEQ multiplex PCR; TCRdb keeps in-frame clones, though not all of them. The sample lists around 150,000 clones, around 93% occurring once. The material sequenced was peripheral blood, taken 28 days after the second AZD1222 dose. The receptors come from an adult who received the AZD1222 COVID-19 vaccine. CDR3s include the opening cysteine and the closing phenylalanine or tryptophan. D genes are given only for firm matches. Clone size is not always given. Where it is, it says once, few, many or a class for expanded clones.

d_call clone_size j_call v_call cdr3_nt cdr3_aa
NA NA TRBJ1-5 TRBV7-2 TGTGCCAGCAGCTCCGACAGGAATCAGCCCCAGCATTTT CASSSDRNQPQHF
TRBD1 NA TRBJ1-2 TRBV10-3 TGTGCCATCAAAGAACAGGGGGCCGGTGGCTACACCTTC CAIKEQGAGGYTF
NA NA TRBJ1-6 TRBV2 TGTGCCAGCAGTGAGGTCTATAGCGGGTCACCCCTCCACTTT CASSEVYSGSPLHF
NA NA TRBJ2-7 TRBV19 TGTGCCAGTAGCGTTACCCACCCTGGCGAGCAGTACTTC CASSVTHPGEQYF
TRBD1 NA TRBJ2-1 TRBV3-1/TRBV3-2 TGTGCCAGCAGCCCAGGGGACAGGGACCTAAATGAGCAGTTCTTC CASSPGDRDLNEQFF
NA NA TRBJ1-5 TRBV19 TGTGCCAGTAGTATGGACGCGTATAGCAATCAGCCCCAGCATTTT CASSMDAYSNQPQHF
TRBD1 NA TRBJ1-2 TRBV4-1 TGCGCCAGCAGCCAAGAGGGGACAGGGAGCTATGGCTACACCTTC CASSQEGTGSYGYTF
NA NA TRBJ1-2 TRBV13 TGTGCCAGCAGCTTATTGGACACCGGGAATGGCTACACCTTC CASSLLDTGNGYTF
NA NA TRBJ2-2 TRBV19 TGTGCCAGTAGCGGGGGGCCGGGCGGGGAGCTGTTTTTT CASSGGPGGELFF
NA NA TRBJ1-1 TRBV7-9 TGTGCCAGCAGCTTCGGGGGGCACTGGGCTTTCTTT CASSFGGHWAFF
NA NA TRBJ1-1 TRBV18 TGTGCCAGCTCACCATCTTCGAAGACTGAAGCTTTCTTT CASSPSSKTEAFF
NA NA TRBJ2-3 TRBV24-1 TGTGCCACCAGTGACTCGGGACAGGTCGGCGGGGGTACGCAGTATTTT CATSDSGQVGGGTQYF
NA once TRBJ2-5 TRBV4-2 TGTGCCAGCAGCCAAGGGGGAGCCAACCAAGAGACCCAGTACTTC CASSQGGANQETQYF
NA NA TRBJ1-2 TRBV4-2 TGTGCCAGCAGCCAAGAAGGATCGAGCTATGGCTACACCTTC CASSQEGSSYGYTF
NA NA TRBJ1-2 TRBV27 TGTGCCAGCAGTTTATCACCAGCCTATGGCTACACCTTC CASSLSPAYGYTF
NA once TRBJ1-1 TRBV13 TGTGCCAGCAGCTCCCCACGACCGAACACTGAAGCTTTCTTT CASSSPRPNTEAFF
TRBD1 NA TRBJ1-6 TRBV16 TGTGCCAGCAGCCAAGGGACAGGTTATAATTCACCCCTCCACTTT CASSQGTGYNSPLHF
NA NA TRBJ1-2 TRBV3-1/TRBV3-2 TGTGCCAGCAGCCCCTCCCAGCTGAAGGCAGTGAACTATGGCTACACCTTC CASSPSQLKAVNYGYTF
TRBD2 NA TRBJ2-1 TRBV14 TGTGCCAGCAGCCAAGATTTTTTTAGCGGGGGGACAATTTCCTACAATGAGCAGTTCTTC CASSQDFFSGGTISYNEQFF
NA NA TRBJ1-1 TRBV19 TGTGCCAGTCTGACAGGTGCCACTGAAGCTTTCTTT CASLTGATEAFF
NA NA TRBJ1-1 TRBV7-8 TGTGCCAGCAGCTTAGGGGGGGTTGAAGCTTTCTTT CASSLGGVEAFF
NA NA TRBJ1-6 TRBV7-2 TGTGCCAGCACCCTGGCCGGGACGTATAATTCACCCCTCCACTTT CASTLAGTYNSPLHF
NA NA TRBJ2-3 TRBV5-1 TGCGCCAGCGGGCAGAGTACAGATACGCAGTATTTT CASGQSTDTQYF
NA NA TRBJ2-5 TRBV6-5 TGTGCCAGCAGTCGCGTACAGGGCGGGGAGACCCAGTACTTC CASSRVQGGETQYF
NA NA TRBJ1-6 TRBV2 TGTGCCAGCAGTCTACAAATGAAGAATTCACCCCTCCACTTT CASSLQMKNSPLHF
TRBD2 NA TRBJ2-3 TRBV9 TGTGCCAGCAGCCTAACGGGGGGGGTCACAGATACGCAGTATTTT CASSLTGGVTDTQYF
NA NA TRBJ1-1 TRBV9 TGTGCCAGCGGCCCGGGGAACCCCATAACTAACACTGAAGCTTTCTTT CASGPGNPITNTEAFF
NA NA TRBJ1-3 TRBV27 TGTGCCAGCAAAGGTGGAAACACCATATATTTT CASKGGNTIYF
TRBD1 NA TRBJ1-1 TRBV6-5 TGTGCCAGCAGAACCCTCGGGACAGGGCAACCTGAAGCTTTCTTT CASRTLGTGQPEAFF
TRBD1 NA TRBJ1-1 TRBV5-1 TGCGCCAGCAGCTTCGGCAGGGGGTACACTGAAGCTTTCTTT CASSFGRGYTEAFF
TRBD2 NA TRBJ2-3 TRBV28 TGTGCCAGCAGCCACCCCTGGGGGACTAGAGACTATCCTAGCACAGATACGCAGTATTTT CASSHPWGTRDYPSTDTQYF
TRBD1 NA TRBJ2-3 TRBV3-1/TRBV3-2 TGTGCCAGCAGCCCGGGACAGGGAATTGATACGCAGTATTTT CASSPGQGIDTQYF
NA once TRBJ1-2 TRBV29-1 TGCAGCGTTGACAGAACCCCCTATGGCTACACCTTC CSVDRTPYGYTF
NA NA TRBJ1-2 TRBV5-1 TGCGCCAGCAGCTCCGCGGGCCACCTGGGCTACACCTTC CASSSAGHLGYTF
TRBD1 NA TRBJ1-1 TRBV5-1 TGCGCCAGCAGCTTTCGCGACAGGGACACTGAAGCTTTCTTT CASSFRDRDTEAFF
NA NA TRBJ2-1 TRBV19 TGTGCCAGTAAATCTCCGGGAGTAGGCAATGAGCAGTTCTTC CASKSPGVGNEQFF